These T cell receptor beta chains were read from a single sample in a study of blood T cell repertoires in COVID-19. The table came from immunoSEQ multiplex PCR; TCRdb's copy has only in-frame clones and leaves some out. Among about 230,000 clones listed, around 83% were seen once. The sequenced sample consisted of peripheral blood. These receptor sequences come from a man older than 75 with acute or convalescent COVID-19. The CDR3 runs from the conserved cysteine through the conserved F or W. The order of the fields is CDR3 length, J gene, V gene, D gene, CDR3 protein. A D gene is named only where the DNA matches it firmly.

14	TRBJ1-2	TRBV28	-	CASSLLATGRGYTF
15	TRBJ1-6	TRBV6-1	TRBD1	CASSEDDRVGSPLHF
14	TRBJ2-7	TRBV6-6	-	CASSYSPDSYEQYF
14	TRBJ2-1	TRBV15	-	CATSRVYSIDEQFF
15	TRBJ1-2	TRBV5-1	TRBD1	CASSLSGQGSRGYTF
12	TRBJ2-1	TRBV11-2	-	CASSHSANEQFF
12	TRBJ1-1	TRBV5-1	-	CAPQMGPTEAFF
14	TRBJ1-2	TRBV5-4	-	CASSPAIENYGYTF
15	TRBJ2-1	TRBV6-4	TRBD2	CASRQYSSGSNEQFF
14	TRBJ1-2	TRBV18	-	CASSPLQGNYGYTF
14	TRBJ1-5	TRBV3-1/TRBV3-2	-	CASSQGESNQPQHF
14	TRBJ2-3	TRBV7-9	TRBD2	CASSQGLAGDTQYF
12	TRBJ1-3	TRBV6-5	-	CASMGPGNTIYF
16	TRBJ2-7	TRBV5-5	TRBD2	CASSYLAGGLPYEQYF
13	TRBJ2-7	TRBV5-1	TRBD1	CASSSGTGNEQYF
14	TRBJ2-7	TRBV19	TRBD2	CASSGGVLPYEQYF
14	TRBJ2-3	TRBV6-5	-	CASSLGLLTDTQYF
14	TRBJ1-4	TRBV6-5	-	CASTEDRVNEKLFF
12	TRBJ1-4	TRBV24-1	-	CATSRDSEKLFF
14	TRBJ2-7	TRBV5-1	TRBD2	CASNPGRGAYEQYF
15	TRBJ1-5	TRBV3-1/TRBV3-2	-	CASSQMGGANQPQHF
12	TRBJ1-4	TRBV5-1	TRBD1	CASSLGGEKLFF
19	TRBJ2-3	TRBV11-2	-	CASSSSAEAVRVGTDTQYF
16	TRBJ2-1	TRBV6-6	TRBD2	CASSRSTSGRWDEQFF
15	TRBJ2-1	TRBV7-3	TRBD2	CASSLSGLADNEQFF
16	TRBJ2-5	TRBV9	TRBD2	CASSVSGLAGSETQYF
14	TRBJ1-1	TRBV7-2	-	CASSLGALGTEAFF
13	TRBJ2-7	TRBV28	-	CASSFTTSYEQYF
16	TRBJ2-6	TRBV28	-	CASKPPDSSGANVLTF
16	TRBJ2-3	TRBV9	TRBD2	CASSVSGGATTDTQYF
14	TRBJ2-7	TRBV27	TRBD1	CASSLRAGGIEQYF
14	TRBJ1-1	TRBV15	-	CATSRVVGQTEAFF
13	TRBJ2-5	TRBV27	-	CASTRSPQETQYF